Listed below are T cell receptor beta chains from one sample, sequenced in a study of T-cell reconstitution after alpha-beta-depleted transplantation in children. TCRdb ran MiXCR on the PCR reads and lists one entry per CDR3 protein. The top ten clones hold around 0.96% of a sample with around 600,000 distinct CDR3 sequences, around 17% of them seen once. This specimen was PBMCs from the stem cell graft donor, taken from the stem cell graft. The receptors stem from a human donor who donated a stem cell graft to a child with acute myeloid leukemia. CDR3s include the opening cysteine and the closing phenylalanine or tryptophan. D genes are given only for firm matches. Size values are once, few and many counts, or a class for expanded clones, and some rows have none.

size	V	length	J	D	DNA	CDR3
few	TRBV12-3/TRBV12-4	14	TRBJ1-3	-	TGTGCCAGCAGTTTACAGAGCTCTGGAAACACCATATATTTT	CASSLQSSGNTIYF
many	TRBV20-1	16	TRBJ2-3	TRBD2	TGCAGTGCTAGAGAGCAAGGACTAGGGACCTCAGATACGCAGTATTTT	CSAREQGLGTSDTQYF
few	TRBV6-2/TRBV6-3	14	TRBJ2-7	TRBD2	TGTGCCAGCAGTTACTGGGAGGGCCCCTACGAGCAGTACTTC	CASSYWEGPYEQYF
-	TRBV5-4	14	TRBJ2-7	TRBD2	TGTGCCAGCAGAACGGGACTAGCGGGGTTGGAGCAGTACTTC	CASRTGLAGLEQYF
many	TRBV5-1	17	TRBJ2-3	TRBD1	TGCGCCAGCAGCCCAAACAGGGGAAGGGGCAGCACAGATACGCAGTATTTT	CASSPNRGRGSTDTQYF
many	TRBV20-1	13	TRBJ1-5	-	TGCAGTGCTAGCAATGGGCGCAATCAGCCCCAGCATTTT	CSASNGRNQPQHF
-	TRBV18	16	TRBJ1-1	-	TGTGCCAGCTCACCCCTTGGAGGGACTGAGAACACTGAAGCTTTCTTT	CASSPLGGTENTEAFF
few	TRBV12-3/TRBV12-4	14	TRBJ1-4	-	TGTGCCAGCAGTATCAGGGGAGGAGGCGAAAAACTGTTTTTT	CASSIRGGGEKLFF
-	TRBV20-1	14	TRBJ1-1	-	TGCAGTGCTAGATCTCAGGTCATGAACACTGAAGCTTTCTTT	CSARSQVMNTEAFF
many	TRBV20-1	15	TRBJ1-5	-	TGCAGTGCTAGAGACTTGTGGGGCCGAAATCAGCCCCAGCATTTT	CSARDLWGRNQPQHF
few	TRBV20-1	17	TRBJ1-4	TRBD1	TGCAGTGCTAGGTGGGACAGATTCGGTGCAACTAATGAAAAACTGTTTTTT	CSARWDRFGATNEKLFF
few	TRBV20-1	12	TRBJ2-1	-	TGCAGTGCCTCGGGGCACTACAATGAGCAGTTCTTC	CSASGHYNEQFF
-	TRBV7-9	16	TRBJ2-5	-	TGTGCCAGCAGCTTAGTTTATAGCGGCGAAGAAGAGACCCAGTACTTC	CASSLVYSGEEETQYF
few	TRBV5-5	14	TRBJ2-1	-	TGTGCCAGCAGGGGACCGGGGGAAAACAATGAGCAGTTCTTC	CASRGPGENNEQFF
many	TRBV12-3/TRBV12-4	17	TRBJ2-1	-	TGTGCCAGCAGTTCTCCCCATGGCGGGTTTGGCTACAATGAGCAGTTCTTC	CASSSPHGGFGYNEQFF
many	TRBV5-1	16	TRBJ2-1	-	TGCGCCAGCAGCCGTTCGGGAGGGGGCAACGCCGATGAGCAGTTCTTC	CASSRSGGGNADEQFF
few	TRBV11-1	18	TRBJ2-1	TRBD2	TGTGCCAGCAGCTCCTCAGTCTATAGCGGGGGGGCTACGGATGAGCAGTTCTTC	CASSSSVYSGGATDEQFF
-	TRBV5-5	14	TRBJ2-3	TRBD1	TGTGCCAGCAGCTCCGGGGGGACAGGGAATACGCAGTATTTT	CASSSGGTGNTQYF
many	TRBV20-1	12	TRBJ1-1	-	TGCAGTGCTTTCGGGCCTTGGGCTGAAGCTTTCTTT	CSAFGPWAEAFF
many	TRBV20-1	15	TRBJ2-3	TRBD2	TGCAGTGCTAGAGAGGCGCGGGGGGCAGTTAACACGCAGTATTTT	CSAREARGAVNTQYF
-	TRBV28	15	TRBJ1-6	TRBD1	TGTGCCAGCAAAGGGACAGGGGATTATAATTCACCCCTCCACTTT	CASKGTGDYNSPLHF
few	TRBV6-1	15	TRBJ1-4	TRBD1	TGTGCCAGCAGGGATCCGGGACAGGGACGAGAAAAACTGTTTTTT	CASRDPGQGREKLFF
many	TRBV20-1	15	TRBJ1-4	-	TGCAGTGCTAGAGGAGGGTTGAACGCTAATGAAAAACTGTTTTTT	CSARGGLNANEKLFF
many	TRBV7-2	13	TRBJ2-1	-	TGTGCCAGCAGCTTAAGGCCCGTGAGGGAGCAGTTCTTC	CASSLRPVREQFF
-	TRBV28	15	TRBJ1-3	-	TGTGCCAGCCGGCGCCCAGGGATTTCTGGAAACACCATATATTTT	CASRRPGISGNTIYF
many	TRBV20-1	12	TRBJ2-5	-	TGCAGTGCTGACGACAGACAAGAGACCCAGTACTTC	CSADDRQETQYF
many	TRBV20-1	13	TRBJ2-7	-	TGCAGTGCTAGAGGGGTGGCCCTCTACGAGCAGTACTTC	CSARGVALYEQYF
many	TRBV10-3	12	TRBJ2-5	-	TGTGCCATCAGGGACACTCAAGAGACCCAGTACTTC	CAIRDTQETQYF
-	TRBV7-7	13	TRBJ2-3	-	TGTGCCAGCAGCTACCGGTTGAGAGATACGCAGTATTTT	CASSYRLRDTQYF
few	TRBV4-1	16	TRBJ2-1	TRBD1	TGCGCCAGCAGCCCCTCGTTGCAGGGGGTCTACAATGAGCAGTTCTTC	CASSPSLQGVYNEQFF
many	TRBV9	12	TRBJ2-1	-	TGTGCCAGCAGCAAAGGGGTGGAGGAGCAGTTCTTC	CASSKGVEEQFF
many	TRBV5-1	13	TRBJ2-5	TRBD2	TGCGCCAGCAGCTGGGGGGGGCAAGAGACCCAGTACTTC	CASSWGGQETQYF
-	TRBV2	13	TRBJ1-1	-	TGTGCCAGCAACCGACAGGTTTACACTGAAGCTTTCTTT	CASNRQVYTEAFF
-	TRBV4-3	15	TRBJ2-1	TRBD2	TGCGCCAGCAGCCAAGGCGGGGGGCCAAACAATGAGCAGTTCTTC	CASSQGGGPNNEQFF
-	TRBV28	16	TRBJ2-1	TRBD2	TGTGCCAGCAGTCTCCAGACTAGCGGGACAAACAATGAGCAGTTCTTC	CASSLQTSGTNNEQFF
many	TRBV29-1	15	TRBJ2-1	TRBD2	TGCAGCGCCGAGCAGACTAGCGGGATGTACAATGAGCAGTTCTTC	CSAEQTSGMYNEQFF
-	TRBV6-5	13	TRBJ1-5	-	TGTGCCAGCAGTTCTGCCAGGGGTCAGCCCCAGCATTTT	CASSSARGQPQHF
-	TRBV10-3	15	TRBJ2-5	TRBD2	TGTGCCATCAGTGAGCTCGGGGGGGTACAAGAGACCCAGTACTTC	CAISELGGVQETQYF
once	TRBV5-1	14	TRBJ2-3	-	TGCGCCAGCAGCCCGGACTATTCCACAGATACGCAGTATTTT	CASSPDYSTDTQYF
many	TRBV15	17	TRBJ1-5	-	TGTGCCACCAGCGTGAGCGTGGGGACAAAGGTTCTTCAGCCCCAGCATTTT	CATSVSVGTKVLQPQHF
many	TRBV20-1	14	TRBJ2-2	-	TGCAGTGCTAGAGATTGGGTAGGGACCGGGGAGCTGTTTTTT	CSARDWVGTGELFF
many	TRBV20-1	17	TRBJ1-1	TRBD1	TGCAGTGCTAGAGATTTGTCAGGGGGCTGGAGGAACACTGAAGCTTTCTTT	CSARDLSGGWRNTEAFF
-	TRBV12-3/TRBV12-4	18	TRBJ1-2	-	TGTGCCAGCAACTTCAGGACCTATCCCGGGGGGTTTTTCTATGGCTACACCTTC	CASNFRTYPGGFFYGYTF
many	TRBV20-1	14	TRBJ1-3	TRBD1	TGCAGTGCTCTGGACAGGAGGCTTCGGAACACCATATATTTT	CSALDRRLRNTIYF
many	TRBV24-1	13	TRBJ2-5	-	TGTGCCACCAGTGAACCAACGCAAGAGACCCAGTACTTC	CATSEPTQETQYF
many	TRBV20-1	16	TRBJ1-1	-	TGCAGTGCTAGATCGGGGTCCCGCTTCATGAACACTGAAGCTTTCTTT	CSARSGSRFMNTEAFF
-	TRBV6-2/TRBV6-3	15	TRBJ2-7	TRBD2	TGTGCCAGCAGACCGCGGGGGGCCAACTCCTACGAGCAGTACTTC	CASRPRGANSYEQYF
many	TRBV20-1	15	TRBJ2-1	-	TGCAGTGCTAGACAGGGCAAACCCTCCTACAATGAGCAGTTCTTC	CSARQGKPSYNEQFF
-	TRBV6-1	12	TRBJ2-3	-	TGTGCCACCATTCTTGGAGCAGATACGCAGTATTTT	CATILGADTQYF
many	TRBV7-3	13	TRBJ2-1	TRBD1	TGTGCCAGCAGCGAGGGACAGAGCCTTGAGCAGTTCTTC	CASSEGQSLEQFF
few	TRBV20-1	17	TRBJ2-1	TRBD2	TGCAGTGCCAGCCTCAGCGGGGGGACCAGCTCCTACAATGAGCAGTTCTTC	CSASLSGGTSSYNEQFF
many	TRBV20-1	11	TRBJ2-1	-	TGCAGTGCCGAGGGGTCGAGAGAGCAGTTCTTC	CSAEGSREQFF
few	TRBV7-8	15	TRBJ1-1	-	TGTGCCAGCAGCTTAGGGAGGGGGATGAACACTGAAGCTTTCTTT	CASSLGRGMNTEAFF
-	TRBV20-1	11	TRBJ2-3	-	TGCAGTGCTAGAGTTGTAGATACGCGGTATTTT	CSARVVDTRYF
few	TRBV5-1	13	TRBJ1-1	-	TGCGCCAGCAGAGAAAGGACAAAAGTTGAAGCTTTCTTT	CASRERTKVEAFF
-	TRBV24-1	17	TRBJ1-2	TRBD1	TGTGCCACCAGTGATTCTTCTCCGCAGGGGGGGCCCTATGGCTACACCTTC	CATSDSSPQGGPYGYTF
-	TRBV27	13	TRBJ1-2	TRBD1	TGTGCCAGCGGGACAGGGGCGCCACTCGGCTACACCTTC	CASGTGAPLGYTF
many	TRBV20-1	14	TRBJ2-1	TRBD1	TGCAGTGCTAGAACTCTACAGGGGGCGGTTGAGCAGTTCTTC	CSARTLQGAVEQFF
many	TRBV7-2	12	TRBJ2-7	-	TGTGCCAGCAGCTTCGACGTAGACGAGCAGTACTTC	CASSFDVDEQYF